This T cell receptor (beta chain) emerged from a study of STAT3 mutations in large granular lymphocyte leukemia. As for the study in general: Roughly half the longitudinally sequenced T-LGLL patients had canonical STAT3 mutations. General study results and limits: In several patients, dominant TCR clone burden exceeded STAT3 mutant burden. Samples missed the first appearance of the clone. Every T-cell large granular lymphocyte leukemia patient had at least one immunodominant TCR beta clonotype.

As concerns this clone: The target antigen is unknown.

TCRbeta libraries averaged around 39,000 productive templates per sample. Sequencing used immunoSEQ multiplex PCR; TCRdb keeps in-frame clones, though not all of them. This table has 7,000 to 8,000 clones, about nine tenths appearing once. Sample: peripheral blood mononuclear cells. This TCR was recovered from a middle-aged man with T-cell large granular lymphocyte leukemia. Some clones in this sample may be carry-over from other donors' samples.

The CDR3 DNA is TGCGCCAGCACGCGGACTAGCTCCCAAGAGACCCAGTACTTC. Encoded protein: CASTRTSSQETQYF. The rearrangement joins TRBV10-2 to TRBJ2-5; 8 bases line up with TRBD2. This CDR3 has 14 residues. Germline CDR1 and CDR2: WSHSY and SAAADI. V lost 7 bases and J lost 1; bases outside the gene matches: 5.